One and the same sample provided the 4 T cell receptor beta chains below, sequenced in a study of T cells and Merkel cell carcinoma outcomes. Generated by immunoSEQ multiplex PCR, the TCRdb table keeps only in-frame clones and is missing some. The sample holds over 15,000 clones, 81% seen once. Sample: tumor tissue from Merkel cell carcinoma. These receptors originate from a human donor with Merkel cell carcinoma.

The chain is built from TRBV6-6 and TRBJ1-2; possible D gene TRBD1, 6 bases. Germline-derived CDR1 and CDR2 are MNHNY and SVGAGI (reference sequence). The CDR3 has 14 residues. V lost 10 bases and J 8 bases, leaving 23 bases between the germline ends. The DNA of the CDR3 is TGTGCCATCAGGATCCAGGGGTATCTAGACGGCTACACCTTC. This gives the protein CAIRIQGYLDGYTF.

V gene TRBV21-1 combines with J gene TRBJ1-1. TRBV21-1 has pseudogene status. The CDR3 runs 11 residues. The CDR3 loop is CARVRVGAPFF. CDR3 bases: TGTGCCCGCGTCCGCGTCGGGGCCCCTTTCTTT.

This clone came up a few times. The chain uses TRBV28 and TRBJ2-1; TRBD2 agrees at 13 bases. V dropped 1 base and J dropped 9; count of bases not matched to a gene: 9. The CDR3 sequence is 17 residues long. Germline CDR1 and CDR2: MDHEN and SYDVKM. The CDR3 DNA reads as TGTGCCAGCAGTTTATCTGGGGGACTAGCGGGAAGTGGTGAGCAGTTCTTC. Protein sequence: CASSLSGGLAGSGEQFF.

This clone was seen a single time. The V gene is TRBV5-1, the J gene TRBJ1-5; D gene unclear. The CDR3 sequence is 13 residues long. Germline CDR1 is SGHRS and CDR2 is YFSETQ. Deletions cut 4 bases from V and 5 bases from J, with 10 bases between. The CDR3 coding sequence is TGCGCCAGCAGCCCCGGTACCGATCAGCCCCAGCATTTT. It yields the protein CASSPGTDQPQHF.